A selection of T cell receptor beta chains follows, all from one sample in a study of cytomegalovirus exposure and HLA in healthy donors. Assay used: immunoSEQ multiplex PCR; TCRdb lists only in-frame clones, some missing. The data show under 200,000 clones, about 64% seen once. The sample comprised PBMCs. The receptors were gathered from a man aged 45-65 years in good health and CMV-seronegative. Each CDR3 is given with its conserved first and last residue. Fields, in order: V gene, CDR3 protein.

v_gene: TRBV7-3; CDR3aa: CASSQGTGNTDTQYF
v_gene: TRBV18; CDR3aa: CASSQTGRLNTEAFF
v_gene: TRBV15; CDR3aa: CATSQRYGQGHETQYF
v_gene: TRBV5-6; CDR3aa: CASSLDTQIEQYF
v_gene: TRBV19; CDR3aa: CASSLDRGLSYEQYF
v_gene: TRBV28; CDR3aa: CASGTGISAAFF
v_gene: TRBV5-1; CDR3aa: CASSLRGGAQAYEQYF
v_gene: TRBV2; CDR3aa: CASSPGENQPQHF
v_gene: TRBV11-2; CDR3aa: CASSLDQGSRGYTF
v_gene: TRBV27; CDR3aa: CASNSQGSDQPQHF
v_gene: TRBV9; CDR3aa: CASSAGQGKSQETQYF
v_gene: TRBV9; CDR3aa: CASSVTGGGNTEAFF
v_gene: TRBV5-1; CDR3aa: CASSLEGVNTEAFF
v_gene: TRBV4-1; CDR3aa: CASSLTGQADSNQPQHF
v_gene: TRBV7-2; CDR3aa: CASSVAQGQETQYF
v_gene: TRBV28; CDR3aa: CASSPVDFLAKNIQYF
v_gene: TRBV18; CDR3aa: CASSPTTSGPTDTQYF
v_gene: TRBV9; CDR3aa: CASSVTGGREKLFF
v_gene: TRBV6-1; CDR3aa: CASRVGGSTDTQYF
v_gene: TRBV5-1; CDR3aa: CASSLIVLQSGAEAFF
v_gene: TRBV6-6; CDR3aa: CASCPSGTSTDTQYF
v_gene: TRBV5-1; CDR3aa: CASSLGDTQETQYF
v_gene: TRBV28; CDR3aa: CASSLGAGKDFTEAFF
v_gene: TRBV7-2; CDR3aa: CASSSGQGSNEKLFF
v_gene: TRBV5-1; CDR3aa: CASSLVSGNQPQHF
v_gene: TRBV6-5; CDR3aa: CASSGKGLNTEAFF
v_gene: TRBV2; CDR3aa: CASRTGESETQYF
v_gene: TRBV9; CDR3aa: CASSPQPGGPDEQFF
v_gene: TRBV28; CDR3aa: CASSFGQGSRQPQHF
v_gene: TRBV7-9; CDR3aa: CASSSIEGGTYNEQFF
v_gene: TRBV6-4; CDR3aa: CASGSGTGVADTQYF